The 26 T cell receptor beta chains below all came from one sample that was sequenced in a study of CD8+ T cells in alopecia areata. Treatment described: oral pan-JAK inhibitor, 5-10 mg twice daily. Extraction and reverse transcription of RNA yielded cDNA as the sequencing template. Assay used: immunoSEQ multiplex PCR; TCRdb lists only in-frame clones, some missing. Among 150,000 to 200,000 clones, roughly 60% were seen once, and the ten largest hold approximately 0.93%. Source: CD4+ T cells sorted from blood, taken at week 24, from a patient treated with tofacitinib. The receptors were sampled from a human donor with alopecia areata.

The rearrangement uses TRBV9 and TRBJ1-2, with a weak D call TRBD1 (6 bases). Deletions cut 3 bases from V and 8 bases from J, with 17 bases between. Looked up from germline, CDR1 is SGDLS and CDR2 is YYNGEE. The CDR3 is 14 amino acids. For the CDR3, the DNA is TGTGCCAGCAGCGGAAAACAGGGACTTTGGGGCTACACCTTC. It specifies CASSGKQGLWGYTF.

The rearrangement links TRBV29-1 to TRBJ1-2, with TRBD1 matching 9 bases. The CDR3 is 17 amino acids. Germline V CDR1 and CDR2: SQVTM, ANQGSEA. V lost 4 bases and J lost 4; bases outside the gene matches: 16. The CDR3 DNA reads as TGCAGCGTTGGCCTCGACGGGACAGGGACCCAGATCTATGGCTACACCTTC. Its protein product is CSVGLDGTGTQIYGYTF.

CDR3 DNA: TGCAGCGTTGGTGACGGGGCAGATACGCAGTATTTT. Protein product: CSVGDGADTQYF. The rearrangement joins TRBV29-1 to TRBJ2-3, with D perhaps matching TRBD2 (5 bases). Germline-derived CDR1 and CDR2 are SQVTM and ANQGSEA. The germline V and J ends were trimmed by 4 bases and 4 bases, with 9 bases remaining between them. The CDR3 runs 12 residues.

The sample holds many counts of this clone. This chain links TRBV19 with TRBJ2-3; 10 bases agree with TRBD2. CDR3 length: 14 amino acids. In germline, CDR1 is LNHDA, CDR2 SQIVND (reference sequence). The junction had 2 bases not matched to a gene; V was cut back by 3 bases and J by 5 bases. The CDR3 loop is CASSMGTSEDTQYF. Here the CDR3 DNA reads TGTGCCAGTAGTATGGGGACTAGCGAAGATACGCAGTATTTT.

J is TRBJ1-2 and V is TRBV5-1; TRBD1 is a possible D gene (6 bases). Looked up from germline, CDR1 is SGHRS and CDR2 is YFSETQ. V dropped 0 bases and J dropped 8 bases, with 11 bases sitting between them. The CDR3 has 13 residues. CDR3 amino acids: CASSLVSGQGYTF. The DNA for the CDR3 is TGCGCCAGCAGCTTGGTTTCGGGACAAGGCTACACCTTC.

The chain recombines TRBV5-1 with TRBJ1-1; 8 nucleotides align to TRBD1. CDR3 length: 18 residues. In germline, CDR1 is SGHRS, CDR2 YFSETQ. V lost 4 bases, J lost 5 bases, and 19 bases stayed unmatched. CDR3 region: CASSREDRVVSHTTEAFF. The CDR3, as DNA: TGCGCCAGCAGCCGCGAGGACAGGGTCGTATCCCATACGACTGAAGCTTTCTTT.

The V and J genes are TRBV2 and TRBJ2-5, with TRBD1 matching 8 bases. The V gene's germline CDR1 is SNHLY and CDR2 FYNNEI. The CDR3 totals 12 residues. V lost 8 bases and J lost 2; bases outside the gene matches: 1. CDR3 coding DNA: TGTGCCAGCGACAGGGGTCAAGAGACCCAGTACTTC. Protein: CASDRGQETQYF.

The J gene is TRBJ1-1, the V gene TRBV9, with 9 bases identical to TRBD1. V gave up 3 bases and J gave up 4 bases; unmatched junction bases: 10. The germline gives CDR1 SGDLS, CDR2 YYNGEE. There are 16 residues in the CDR3. In DNA form, the CDR3 reads TGTGCCAGCAGCGAAACCGGGACAGGGTTGACCACTGAAGCTTTCTTT. The encoded protein is CASSETGTGLTTEAFF.

V and J are TRBV2 and TRBJ1-6, with 7 bases lining up with TRBD1. V shed 1 base, J shed 9 bases, and the junction held 9 bases outside the gene matches. The CDR3 totals 16 residues. The V gene's germline CDR1 is SNHLY and CDR2 FYNNEI. CDR3 loop: CASSEGLGGPVSPLHF. The CDR3 bases are TGTGCCAGCAGTGAAGGGTTAGGGGGCCCCGTTTCACCCCTCCACTTT.

The chain has TRBV4-3 and TRBJ1-1, with D perhaps matching TRBD1 (5 bases). The CDR3 totals 13 residues. CDR1 LGHNA and CDR2 YSLEER come from the germline V gene. The V and J ends lost 4 bases and 11 bases respectively, with 17 bases between them. The CDR3 is CASSPTGGTFAFF. CDR3 DNA: TGCGCCAGCAGCCCTACGGGAGGGACCTTTGCTTTCTTT.

Comments on this clone: The sample has other DNA sequences that encode this CDR3 too. The chain is built from TRBV6-5 and TRBJ1-2; no clear D. The CDR3 covers 11 residues. The ends were cut back, 6 bases at V and 7 bases at J, with 9 bases in the middle. Germline CDR1 and CDR2: MNHEY and SVGAGI. CDR3 loop: CASSQGGGYTF. The CDR3, as DNA: TGTGCCAGCAGCCAAGGAGGTGGCTACACCTTC.

The rearrangement uses TRBV29-1 and TRBJ2-3; D remains ambiguous. CDR1 and CDR2 (germline): SQVTM, ANQGSEA. The CDR3 runs 10 residues. Trimming took off 8 bases at V and 5 bases at J, with 8 bases between the two ends. The CDR3 DNA reads as TGCAGCCTCCTTAGAGATACGCAGTATTTT. Amino acids: CSLLRDTQYF.

Ten or more counts support this clone. The chain has TRBV11-2 and TRBJ1-2; unclear D gene. The V end lost 5 bases, the J end lost 0 bases, and 7 bases lay between the germline ends. Germline CDR1 and CDR2: SGHAT and FQNNGV. The CDR3 runs to 13 residues. As DNA, the CDR3 is TGTGCCAGCAGCGAGAGAACTAACTATGGCTACACCTTC. The encoded protein is CASSERTNYGYTF.

The chain joins TRBV30 to TRBJ1-1, with 7 bases matching TRBD1. The ends lost 6 bases at V and 1 base at J; junction bases unmatched: 11. Germline V gene sequence: CDR1 GTSNPN, CDR2 SVGIG (reference sequence). The CDR3 is made up of 15 amino acids. The CDR3 protein is CACKGATPSNTEAFF. The CDR3 DNA follows: TGTGCCTGTAAGGGGGCCACCCCCTCGAACACTGAAGCTTTCTTT.

The rearrangement links TRBV19 to TRBJ2-1; no firm D call. Germline V lookup: CDR1 LNHDA, CDR2 SQIVND (reference sequence). This CDR3 comprises 13 residues. Between the trimmed V and J ends, which lost 4 bases and 9 bases, there was a span of 13 bases. CDR3 DNA: TGTGCCAGTAGTAAAGAATTGGGGTTTGAGCAGTTCTTC. Translated, it gives CASSKELGFEQFF. The whole variable domain, remainder taken from reference TRBV19 and TRBJ2-1, is DGGITQSPKYLFRKEGQNVTLSCEQNLNHDAMYWYRQDPGQGLRLIYYSQIVNDFQKGDIAEGYSVSREKKESFPLTVTSAQKNPTAFYLCASSKELGFEQFFGPGTRLTVL.

V usage is TRBV5-1 and J usage is TRBJ1-2; a possible D gene is TRBD1 (6 bases). The CDR3 is made up of 14 amino acids. Germline CDR1 and CDR2: SGHRS and YFSETQ. V lost 6 bases to trimming and J lost 2 bases, with 14 bases between them. The CDR3 spells CASTGTGANYGYTF. CDR3 nucleotides: TGCGCCAGCACGGGGACGGGGGCGAACTATGGCTACACCTTC.

This clone was counted a single time. J is TRBJ2-7 and V is TRBV29-1, with D perhaps being TRBD1 or TRBD2 (5 bases each). The CDR3 covers 16 residues. Germline V gives CDR1 SQVTM, CDR2 ANQGSEA. V lost 6 bases and J lost 3, with 24 bases in between. CDR3 residues: CSVVGTLPGLGYEQYF. The CDR3, as DNA: TGCAGCGTAGTGGGTACTCTTCCGGGGCTAGGCTACGAGCAGTACTTC.

The chain employs TRBV2 and TRBJ1-1; a weak D match, TRBD1 (5 bases). CDR3 length equals 15 residues. CDR1 SNHLY and CDR2 FYNNEI come from the germline V gene. V lost 5 bases, J lost 0 bases, and 13 bases lay in between. Here the CDR3 reads CASSKGISVNTEAFF. DNA for the CDR3: TGTGCCAGCAGTAAGGGGATCTCCGTGAACACTGAAGCTTTCTTT.

The genes are TRBV30 and TRBJ1-5; D gene uncertain. This CDR3 region has 14 residues. Germline CDR1 GTSNPN, CDR2 SVGIG (reference sequence). The V end was cut by 1 base, the J end by 5 bases, with 12 bases between. This chain's CDR3 is CAWSGILFDQPQHF. The CDR3 DNA reads TGTGCCTGGAGTGGTATCCTGTTTGATCAGCCCCAGCATTTT.

This rearrangement joins TRBV14 to TRBJ2-2; possible D gene TRBD1, 7 bases. The ends were cut back, 4 bases at V and 5 bases at J, with 14 bases in the middle. The CDR3 has 15 amino acids. Germline loops: CDR1 SGHDN, CDR2 FVKESK. The CDR3 sequence is CASSPRQGGTGELFF. As DNA, the CDR3 is TGTGCCAGCAGCCCTCGGCAGGGGGGAACCGGGGAGCTGTTTTTT.

This clone was seen more than once but under ten times. The chain joins TRBV6-6 to TRBJ2-7; D gene unclear. Germline CDR1 is MNHNY and CDR2 is SVGAGI (reference sequence). The length of the CDR3 is 15 residues. Trimming stripped 5 bases from V and 3 bases from J, with 17 bases between. The DNA for the CDR3 is TGTGCCAGCAGTCCCGCCGGACCCTCGGGCTACGAGCAGTACTTC. The encoded protein is CASSPAGPSGYEQYF.

The CDR3 protein is CASSPSGGSNEQFF. Here the CDR3 DNA reads TGTGCCAGCTCACCAAGCGGGGGGTCCAATGAGCAGTTCTTC. The chain is built from TRBV18 and TRBJ2-1; 9 nucleotides align to TRBD2. Per the germline V gene, CDR1 is KGHSH and CDR2 is LQKENI. The CDR3 contains 14 residues. V was pared by 2 bases and J by 6 bases, with 2 bases of the junction left unmatched.

This clone was seen only a few times. This chain joins TRBV5-6 and TRBJ1-3; no firm D call. V was trimmed by 7 bases and J by 2 bases, leaving 10 bases between them. This CDR3 has 13 amino acids. Per the germline V gene, CDR1 is SGHDT and CDR2 is YYEEEE. The DNA of the CDR3 is TGTGCCAGCTGGATGGGTACTGGAAACACCATATATTTT. Translated: CASWMGTGNTIYF.

This clone was counted a few times. The rearrangement links TRBV4-1 to TRBJ2-1; D possibly corresponds to TRBD2 (5 bases). CDR1 and CDR2 (germline): MGHRA, YSYEKL. The CDR3 length is 11 residues. The V end lost 0 bases, the J end lost 14 bases, and 8 bases lay between the germline ends. This CDR3 reads CASSQEGEEFF. Here the CDR3 DNA reads TGCGCCAGCAGCCAAGAGGGAGAGGAGTTCTTC.

This clone appeared a few times. The chain employs TRBV7-2 and TRBJ1-1; weak D call: TRBD1 (5 bases). In germline, CDR1 is SGHTA, CDR2 FQGNSA. V was shortened by 5 bases and J by 5 bases, with 15 bases between the two germline ends. The CDR3 has 14 residues. The CDR3 nucleotides are TGTGCCAGCAGCACCCGGCAAGGGGTGACTGAAGCTTTCTTT. It yields the protein CASSTRQGVTEAFF.

The chain uses TRBV29-1 and TRBJ2-7; 9 bases are a match to TRBD1. The CDR3 has 14 amino acids. The germline V gene has CDR1 SQVTM and CDR2 ANQGSEA. The trim removed 5 bases at V and 0 bases at J, leaving 5 bases unmatched. The CDR3 region has the DNA TGCAGCGTTTCCGGGACAGGGAACTCCTACGAGCAGTACTTC. Translated: CSVSGTGNSYEQYF.